The 21 T cell receptor beta chains reported below all come from one sample, sequenced in a study of T cell changes during pregnancy in multiple sclerosis. Method: immunoSEQ multiplex PCR; TCRdb's copy keeps in-frame clones and lacks some. The sample has 60,000 to 75,000 clones, over 75% seen once. Sequences were derived from peripheral blood, sampled before pregnancy. The receptors originated from a female donor with multiple sclerosis, enrolled in a pregnancy study.

CDR3 in amino acids: CASSLTHGGVGEQFF. The DNA for the CDR3 is TGTGCCAGCAGCTTAACGCACGGGGGGGTAGGTGAGCAGTTCTTC. The chain uses TRBV7-3 and TRBJ2-1; 8 nucleotides line up with TRBD2. The CDR3 length is 15 residues. The J segment lost 9 bases and the V segment lost 0 bases, leaving 7 bases of the junction unmatched. Germline-derived CDR1 and CDR2 are SGHTA and FQGTGA. Variable domain in full (rest from reference TRBV7-3 and TRBJ2-1): GAGVSQTPSNKVTEKGKYVELRCDPISGHTALYWYRQSLGQGPEFLIYFQGTGAADDSGLPNDRFFAVRPEGSVSTLKIQRTERGDSAVYLCASSLTHGGVGEQFFGPGTRLTVL.

The V call is TRBV11-3, the J call TRBJ1-1; perhaps TRBD1 as D (6 bases). Germline CDR1 is SGHNT and CDR2 is YENEEA. CDR3 length equals 13 residues. Trimming took off 6 bases at V and 4 bases at J, with 12 bases between the two ends. The CDR3 DNA reads as TGTGCCAGCAGTAGAACAGGGTTCACTGAAGCTTTCTTT. Protein: CASSRTGFTEAFF.

V gene TRBV5-6 combines with J gene TRBJ1-3; tentative D call: TRBD1 (5 bases). The CDR3 runs 14 residues. The germline V and J ends were trimmed by 6 bases and 2 bases, with 12 bases remaining between them. Germline V CDR1 and CDR2: SGHDT, YYEEEE. CDR3 protein: CASNVGGPGNTIYF. The CDR3 coding sequence is TGTGCCAGCAACGTCGGGGGACCTGGAAACACCATATATTTT. Full variable domain (missing parts from reference TRBV5-6 and TRBJ1-3): DAGVTQSPTHLIKTRGQQVTLRCSPKSGHDTVSWYQQALGQGPQFIFQYYEEEERQRGNFPDRFSGHQFPNYSSELNVNALLLGDSALYLCASNVGGPGNTIYFGEGSWLTVV.

The chain couples TRBV4-3 to TRBJ2-5, with a weak D call TRBD2 (6 bases). The CDR3 is made up of 16 amino acids. V lost 0 bases to trimming and J lost 5 bases, with 16 bases between them. Germline V gene data show CDR1 as LGHNA and CDR2 as YSLEER. This CDR3 reads CASSQEVRGREETQYF. DNA for the CDR3: TGCGCCAGCAGCCAAGAAGTAAGGGGCCGGGAGGAGACCCAGTACTTC.

V usage is TRBV9 and J usage is TRBJ2-2, with 7 bases fitting TRBD2. CDR3 length equals 14 residues. Looked up from germline, CDR1 is SGDLS and CDR2 is YYNGEE. Germline trimming cut 2 bases from V and 5 bases from J; bases unmatched to any gene: 3. The CDR3 coding sequence is TGTGCCAGCAGCGTCTTCGGGGGGACCGGGGAGCTGTTTTTT. This encodes CASSVFGGTGELFF. Supplemented by reference TRBV9 and TRBJ2-2, the full variable domain reads DSGVTQTPKHLITATGQRVTLRCSPRSGDLSVYWYQQSLDQGLQFLIQYYNGEERAKGNILERFSAQQFPDLHSELNLSSLELGDSALYFCASSVFGGTGELFFGEGSRLTVL.

This chain joins TRBV7-8 and TRBJ1-2, with 8 bases lining up with TRBD1. CDR3 length: 14 residues. Germline loops: CDR1 SGHVS, CDR2 FQNEAQ. The ends lost 4 bases at V and 5 bases at J; junction bases unmatched: 6. The chain's CDR3 is CASSSPDRVYGYTF. CDR3 DNA: TGTGCCAGCAGCTCCCCGGACAGGGTGTATGGCTACACCTTC.

The rearrangement links TRBV30 to TRBJ2-7; D is ambiguous. In germline, CDR1 is GTSNPN, CDR2 SVGIG (reference sequence). Deletions cut 4 bases from V and 7 bases from J, with 20 bases between. This CDR3 is built from 14 residues. CDR3 region: CAWIRPGKDGEQYF. In DNA, the CDR3 is TGTGCCTGGATCCGACCAGGAAAGGATGGGGAGCAGTACTTC. Supplemented by reference TRBV30 and TRBJ2-7, the full variable domain reads SQTIHQWPATLVQPVGSPLSLECTVEGTSNPNLYWYRQAAGRGLQLLFYSVGIGQISSEVPQNLSASRPQDRQFILSSKKLLLSDSGFYLCAWIRPGKDGEQYFGPGTRLTVT.

The V call is TRBV2, the J call TRBJ1-5, with 7 nucleotides matching TRBD1. CDR1 is SNHLY, CDR2 FYNNEI, per germline. Trimming cost V 5 bases and J 2 bases; bases outside gene matches: 6. This CDR3 spans 15 amino acids. The CDR3 sequence: CASSLTGVGNQPQHF. CDR3 in DNA: TGTGCCAGCAGTCTCACAGGGGTAGGCAATCAGCCCCAGCATTTT.

This clone was recorded once. The chain couples TRBV6-4 to TRBJ1-2; TRBD1 might be the D (6 bases). CDR1 and CDR2 from the germline V gene are MRHNA and SNTAGT. V was cut by 2 bases and J by 10 bases, with 14 bases left in between. This CDR3 contains 13 residues. CDR3 nucleotide sequence: TGTGCCAGCAGTGACGCACCGACAGGATTCTACACCTTC. Protein sequence: CASSDAPTGFYTF.

V usage is TRBV9 and J usage is TRBJ2-1; 8 nucleotides agree with TRBD2. Germline assignment: CDR1 SGDLS and CDR2 YYNGEE. The junction had 12 bases not matched to a gene; V was cut back by 2 bases and J by 8 bases. The CDR3 runs 16 residues. CDR3 in DNA: TGTGCCAGCAGCGTCGGTCTCGGGGGGGCAATCCATGAGCAGTTCTTC. It yields the protein CASSVGLGGAIHEQFF.

The chain couples TRBV29-1 to TRBJ2-5; D may be TRBD1 (6 bases). Germline V lookup: CDR1 SQVTM, CDR2 ANQGSEA. The CDR3 is 14 residues long. V dropped 3 bases and J dropped 0 bases, with 11 bases sitting between them. In DNA form, the CDR3 reads TGCAGCGTTGAGAGGGGGACGAACCAAGAGACCCAGTACTTC. This codes for CSVERGTNQETQYF.

The chain joins TRBV5-6 to TRBJ2-5; D unresolved. V lost 0 bases, J lost 7 bases, and 10 bases lay in between. Per the germline V gene, CDR1 is SGHDT and CDR2 is YYEEEE. The CDR3 has 13 residues. The CDR3 DNA is TGTGCCAGCAGCTTGGGGCGCCCGGGGACCCAGTACTTC. Its protein is CASSLGRPGTQYF.

The J gene is TRBJ1-5, the V gene TRBV27; 7 bases are shared with TRBD1. V was pared by 8 bases and J by 0 bases, with 13 bases of the junction left unmatched. This CDR3 has 17 amino acids. Germline V lookup: CDR1 MNHEY, CDR2 SMNVEV (reference sequence). CDR3 loop: CASGIGPGTDSNQPQHF. CDR3 DNA sequence: TGTGCCAGCGGAATAGGCCCTGGGACAGATAGCAATCAGCCCCAGCATTTT.

This sequence joins TRBV27 and TRBJ1-2; no clear D gene. The V end was cut by 1 base, the J end by 2 bases, with 8 bases between. Germline lookup yields CDR1 MNHEY and CDR2 SMNVEV (reference sequence). The CDR3 spans 14 residues. CDR3 DNA: TGTGCCAGCAGTTTATTGGCGGGAAACTATGGCTACACCTTC. It is translated as CASSLLAGNYGYTF.

This rearrangement joins TRBV15 to TRBJ2-5, with D perhaps matching TRBD1 (5 bases). Germline V CDR1 and CDR2: LNHNV, YYDKDF (reference sequence). V dropped 0 bases and J dropped 0 bases, with 14 bases sitting between them. The CDR3 consists of 17 residues. CDR3 residues: CATSRDYATGYQETQYF. The CDR3 coding sequence is TGTGCCACCAGCAGAGATTATGCAACAGGCTACCAAGAGACCCAGTACTTC.

This chain uses TRBV7-2 with TRBJ2-3; no clear D gene. V was clipped by 0 bases and J by 11 bases, with 15 bases between them. Per germline, CDR1 SGHTA and CDR2 FQGNSA. CDR3 length: 14 residues. The CDR3 sequence is CASSLAQPPDMQYF. Written as DNA, the CDR3 is TGTGCCAGCAGCTTAGCGCAACCTCCCGACATGCAGTATTTT.

The genes are TRBV29-1 and TRBJ2-2, with D possibly TRBD1 on 6 matching bases. The CDR3 extends over 13 amino acids. Looked up from germline, CDR1 is SQVTM and CDR2 is ANQGSEA. V was trimmed by 4 bases and J by 5 bases, leaving 11 bases between them. The CDR3 sequence: CSVGGRGTGELFF. In DNA form, the CDR3 reads TGCAGCGTTGGGGGGCGAGGGACCGGGGAGCTGTTTTTT.

The chain links TRBV7-6 to TRBJ2-3, with 14 bases lining up with TRBD2. The V and J ends lost 4 bases and 3 bases, in that order; junction bases with no gene match: 3. The CDR3 has 16 residues. The germline V gene encodes CDR1 SGHVS and CDR2 FNYEAQ. The CDR3 nucleotides read TGTGCCAGCAGCTCCCGGACTAGCGGGGGGACAGATACGCAGTATTTT. Translated, it gives CASSSRTSGGTDTQYF. The full variable domain, rest sourced from reference TRBV7-6 and TRBJ2-3, is GAGVSQSPRYKVTKRGQDVALRCDPISGHVSLYWYRQALGQGPEFLTYFNYEAQQDKSGLPNDRFSAERPEGSISTLTIQRTEQRDSAMYRCASSSRTSGGTDTQYFGPGTRLTVL.

The rearrangement links TRBV9 to TRBJ2-7; 11 nucleotides line up with TRBD2. The germline V gene has CDR1 SGDLS and CDR2 YYNGEE. The length of the CDR3 is 13 residues. Trimming removed 4 bases from V and 6 bases from J; junction bases left unmatched: 3. In DNA form, the CDR3 reads TGTGCCAGCAGCCCTACTAGCGGGGGCGAGCAGTACTTC. Its protein product is CASSPTSGGEQYF.

The chain recombines TRBV7-6 with TRBJ1-5; TRBD1 agrees at 7 bases. The J segment lost 4 bases and the V segment lost 1 base, leaving 4 bases of the junction unmatched. The CDR3 totals 15 residues. CDR1 and CDR2 (germline): SGHVS, FNYEAQ. The CDR3 DNA reads TGTGCCAGCAGCTTAGTACCGGACAGGAATCAGCCCCAGCATTTT. This translates into CASSLVPDRNQPQHF.

The rearrangement links TRBV4-3 to TRBJ1-5; maybe TRBD1 (6 bases). V was clipped by 0 bases and J by 1 base, with 10 bases between them. The germline V gene encodes CDR1 LGHNA and CDR2 YSLEER. CDR3 length equals 16 residues. The CDR3, as DNA: TGCGCCAGCAGCCAAGATACAGGGCCGAGCAATCAGCCCCAGCATTTT. It encodes CASSQDTGPSNQPQHF.